Here is one T cell receptor (beta chain) with its context. The CDR3 length is 10 residues. The ends were cut back, 6 bases at V and 5 bases at J, with 2 bases in the middle. Germline loops: CDR1 MNHNS, CDR2 SASEGT. Assay used: immunoSEQ multiplex PCR; TCRdb lists only in-frame clones, some missing. Of some 790,000 clones listed, approximately 72% were seen once; the top ten hold under 2%. The data originate from a study of shared clonotypes between healthy human individuals. As for the study in general: Each donor's CD4 naive and CD4 memory cells filled three plates apiece, CD8 naive two, and CD8 memory one.

Donors, healthy HIV-negative adults, lacked recent acute infections or vaccinations. The TCR comes from a woman in her twenties or thirties in good health. The sample consisted of memory CD4+ T cells sorted from blood. Subset in this sample: CD45RA-negative fraction. J is TRBJ2-1 and V is TRBV6-1; D is uncertain. DNA for the CDR3: TGTGCCAGCAGCCACAATGAGCAGTTCTTC. It codes for CASSHNEQFF.